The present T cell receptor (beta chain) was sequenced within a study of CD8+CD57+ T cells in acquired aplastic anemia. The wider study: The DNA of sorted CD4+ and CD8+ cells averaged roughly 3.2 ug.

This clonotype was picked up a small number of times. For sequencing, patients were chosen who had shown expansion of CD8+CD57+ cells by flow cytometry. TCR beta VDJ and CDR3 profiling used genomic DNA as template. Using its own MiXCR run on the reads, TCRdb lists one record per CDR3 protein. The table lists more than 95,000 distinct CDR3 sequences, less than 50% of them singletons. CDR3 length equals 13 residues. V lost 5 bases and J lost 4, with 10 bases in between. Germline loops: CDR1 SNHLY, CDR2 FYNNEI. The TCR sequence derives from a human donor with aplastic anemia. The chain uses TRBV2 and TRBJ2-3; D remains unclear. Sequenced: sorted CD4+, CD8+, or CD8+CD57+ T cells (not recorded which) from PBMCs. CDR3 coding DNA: TGTGCCAGCAGTTACTCGATCCCAGATACGCAGTATTTT. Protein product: CASSYSIPDTQYF.